One sample yielded the 2 T cell receptor beta chains listed below, sequenced in a study of blood T cell repertoires in COVID-19. Generated by immunoSEQ multiplex PCR, the TCRdb table keeps only in-frame clones and is missing some. The table includes fewer than 40,000 clones, 89% detected once. The specimen sequenced was peripheral blood. These receptors came from an elderly man with acute or convalescent COVID-19.

V is TRBV19 and J is TRBJ2-7; unclear D gene. CDR3 length: 14 amino acids. Trimming took 4 bases from V and 3 from J, leaving 13 bases between them. Germline CDR1 reads LNHDA; CDR2 reads SQIVND (reference sequence). The DNA of the CDR3 is TGTGCCAGTAGTAAGGCTAGTTTAAACTACGAGCAGTACTTC. It codes for CASSKASLNYEQYF.

The chain is built from TRBV4-2 and TRBJ2-1, with 10 bases identical to TRBD2. The ends lost 1 base at V and 8 bases at J; junction bases unmatched: 5. The CDR3 is 15 residues long. Germline CDR1 is LGHNA and CDR2 is YNFKEQ. CDR3 sequence: CASSQGTSGTYEQFF. In DNA form, the CDR3 reads TGTGCCAGCAGCCAAGGGACTAGCGGAACGTATGAGCAGTTCTTC.